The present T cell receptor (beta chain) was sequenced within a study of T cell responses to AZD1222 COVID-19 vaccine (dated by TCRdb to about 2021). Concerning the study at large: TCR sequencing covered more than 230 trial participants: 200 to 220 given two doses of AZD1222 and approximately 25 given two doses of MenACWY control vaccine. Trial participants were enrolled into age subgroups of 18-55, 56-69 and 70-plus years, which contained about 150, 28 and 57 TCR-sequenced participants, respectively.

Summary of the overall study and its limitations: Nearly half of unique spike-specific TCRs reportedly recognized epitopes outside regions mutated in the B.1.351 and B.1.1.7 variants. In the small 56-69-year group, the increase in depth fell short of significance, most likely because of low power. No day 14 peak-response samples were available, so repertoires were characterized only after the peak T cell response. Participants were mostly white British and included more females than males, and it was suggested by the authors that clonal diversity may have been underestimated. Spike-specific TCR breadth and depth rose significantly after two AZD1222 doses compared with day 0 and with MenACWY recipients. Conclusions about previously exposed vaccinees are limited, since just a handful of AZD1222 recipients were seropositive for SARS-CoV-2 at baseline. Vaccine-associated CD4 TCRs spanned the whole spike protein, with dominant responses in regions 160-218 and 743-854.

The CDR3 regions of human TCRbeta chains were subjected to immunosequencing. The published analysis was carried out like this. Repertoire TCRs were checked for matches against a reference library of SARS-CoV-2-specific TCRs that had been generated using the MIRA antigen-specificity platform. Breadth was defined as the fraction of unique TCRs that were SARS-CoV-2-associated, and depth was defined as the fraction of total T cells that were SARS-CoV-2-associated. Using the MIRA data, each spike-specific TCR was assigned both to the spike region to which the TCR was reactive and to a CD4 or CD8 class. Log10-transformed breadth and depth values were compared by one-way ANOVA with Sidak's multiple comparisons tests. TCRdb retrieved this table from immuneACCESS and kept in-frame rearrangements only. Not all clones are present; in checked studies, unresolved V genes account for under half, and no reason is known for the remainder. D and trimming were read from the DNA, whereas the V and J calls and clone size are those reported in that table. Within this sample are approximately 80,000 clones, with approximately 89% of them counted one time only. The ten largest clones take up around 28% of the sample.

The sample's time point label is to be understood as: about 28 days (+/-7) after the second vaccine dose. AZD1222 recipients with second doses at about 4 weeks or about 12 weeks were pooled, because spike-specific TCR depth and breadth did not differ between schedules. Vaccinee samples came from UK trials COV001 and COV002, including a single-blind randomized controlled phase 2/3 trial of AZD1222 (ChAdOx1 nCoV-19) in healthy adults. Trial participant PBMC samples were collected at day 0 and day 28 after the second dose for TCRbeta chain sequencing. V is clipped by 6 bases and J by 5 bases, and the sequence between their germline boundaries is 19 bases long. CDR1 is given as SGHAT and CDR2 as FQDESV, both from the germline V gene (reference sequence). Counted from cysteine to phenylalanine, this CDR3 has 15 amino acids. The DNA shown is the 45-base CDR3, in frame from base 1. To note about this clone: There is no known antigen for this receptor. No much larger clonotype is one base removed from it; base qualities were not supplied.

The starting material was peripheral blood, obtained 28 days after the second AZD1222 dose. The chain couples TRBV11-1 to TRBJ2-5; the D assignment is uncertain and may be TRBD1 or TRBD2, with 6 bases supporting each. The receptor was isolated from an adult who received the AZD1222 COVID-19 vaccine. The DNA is TGTGCCAGCAGTCCATTGCCGGAGGGGGAGGAGACCCAGTACTTC. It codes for CASSPLPEGEETQYF.